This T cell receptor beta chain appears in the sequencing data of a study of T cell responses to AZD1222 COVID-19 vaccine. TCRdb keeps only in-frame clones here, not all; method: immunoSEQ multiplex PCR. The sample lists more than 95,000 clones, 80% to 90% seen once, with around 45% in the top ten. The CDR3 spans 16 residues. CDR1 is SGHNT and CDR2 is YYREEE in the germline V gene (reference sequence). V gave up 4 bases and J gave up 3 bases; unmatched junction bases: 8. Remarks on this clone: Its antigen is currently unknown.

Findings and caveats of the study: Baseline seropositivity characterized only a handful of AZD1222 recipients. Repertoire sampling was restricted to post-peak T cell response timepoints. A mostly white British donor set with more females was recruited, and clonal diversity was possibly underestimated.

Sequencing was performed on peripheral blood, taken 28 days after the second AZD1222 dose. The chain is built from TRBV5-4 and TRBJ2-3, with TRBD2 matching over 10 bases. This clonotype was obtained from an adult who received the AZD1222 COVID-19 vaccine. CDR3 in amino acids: CASSPKVGLATDTQYF. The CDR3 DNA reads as TGTGCCAGCAGCCCAAAGGTGGGACTAGCGACAGATACGCAGTATTTT.